A selection of T cell receptor beta chains follows, all from one sample in a study of blood T cell repertoires in COVID-19. Data came from immunoSEQ multiplex PCR; TCRdb stores just in-frame clones and leaves some out. The sample gives more than 350,000 clones, roughly 88% of which show up once; 1.4% to 1.5% is in the top ten. The material sequenced was PBMCs or T cells enriched from blood (not recorded which). The receptors derive from a woman under 30 who had been exposed to COVID-19. Both conserved end residues are part of each CDR3. Fields, in order: J gene, clone size, CDR3 length, D gene, V gene, CDR3 protein, CDR3 DNA. D genes are given only for firm matches. A row's size may be missing; if present it is once, few, many or a size class.

>TRBJ2-7|NA|12|NA|TRBV6-5
CASRFLAHEQYF
TGTGCCAGCAGATTCTTAGCTCACGAGCAGTACTTC
>TRBJ2-1|NA|13|NA|TRBV6-5
CASSYSSYNEQFF
TGTGCCAGCAGTTACTCGAGTTACAATGAGCAGTTCTTC
>TRBJ2-7|NA|15|TRBD2|TRBV5-8
CASSLVASGSYEQYF
TGTGCCAGCAGCCTGGTCGCTAGCGGGTCCTACGAGCAGTACTTC
>TRBJ1-1|NA|11|NA|TRBV12-3/TRBV12-4
CASSLHVEAFF
TGTGCCAGCAGTTTACATGTTGAAGCTTTCTTT
>TRBJ1-5|NA|13|NA|TRBV29-1
CSVEASISGPQHF
TGCAGCGTTGAAGCTTCCATTTCGGGGCCCCAGCATTTT
>TRBJ2-1|NA|14|NA|TRBV11-3
CASRGQGRDNEQFF
TGTGCCAGCCGTGGGCAGGGAAGGGACAATGAGCAGTTCTTC
>TRBJ2-1|NA|15|TRBD2|TRBV6-4
CASSDTSSGYNEQFF
TGTGCCAGCAGTGACACCTCTAGCGGGTACAATGAGCAGTTCTTC
>TRBJ2-2|NA|16|TRBD2|TRBV7-6
CASSSRTSGVAGELFF
TGTGCCAGCAGCTCCAGGACTAGCGGGGTTGCCGGGGAGCTGTTTTTT
>TRBJ1-6|NA|17|TRBD1|TRBV28
CASTPVGQGHIHSPLHF
TGTGCCAGCACCCCCGTGGGACAGGGGCACATTCATTCACCCCTCCACTTT
>TRBJ2-1|NA|11|NA|TRBV12-3/TRBV12-4
CASSLYNEQFF
TGTGCCAGCAGCCTCTACAATGAGCAGTTCTTC
>TRBJ1-1|NA|15|NA|TRBV28
CASSLLGAGDAEAFF
TGTGCCAGCAGTTTATTAGGGGCAGGGGACGCTGAAGCTTTCTTT
>TRBJ2-3|NA|15|NA|TRBV5-8
CASSGTGSLADTQYF
TGTGCCAGCAGCGGGACCGGGAGCCTGGCAGATACGCAGTATTTT
>TRBJ2-2|NA|16|TRBD2|TRBV19
CASSGRLAENTGELFF
TGTGCCAGTAGTGGTCGACTAGCCGAGAACACCGGGGAGCTGTTTTTT
>TRBJ2-3|NA|18|TRBD2|TRBV7-2
CASSLTRGTSGTTDTQYF
TGTGCCAGCAGCTTAACCCGGGGGACTAGCGGGACAACAGATACGCAGTATTTT
>TRBJ2-3|NA|12|NA|TRBV29-1
CSVVQGTDTQYF
TGCAGCGTCGTACAGGGAACAGATACGCAGTATTTT
>TRBJ2-1|NA|14|NA|TRBV2
CASSEIQAGNEQFF
TGTGCCAGCAGTGAAATTCAAGCGGGCAATGAGCAGTTCTTC
>TRBJ2-1|NA|15|NA|TRBV3-1/TRBV3-2
CASSQELLRHNEQFF
TGTGCCAGCAGCCAGGAGCTTCTACGCCACAATGAGCAGTTCTTC
>TRBJ2-1|NA|14|NA|TRBV5-1
CASSLQGDYNEQFF
TGCGCCAGCAGCTTGCAAGGGGACTACAATGAGCAGTTCTTC
>TRBJ2-2|NA|17|TRBD2|TRBV7-2
CASSLAPGLAGSGELFF
TGTGCCAGCAGCTTAGCGCCAGGACTAGCGGGATCCGGGGAGCTGTTTTTT
>TRBJ1-1|NA|14|TRBD1|TRBV28
CASSIQGWVTEAFF
TGTGCCAGCAGTATACAGGGGTGGGTCACTGAAGCTTTCTTT
>TRBJ2-7|NA|15|TRBD1|TRBV5-1
CASSGVSTGGGEQYF
TGCGCCAGCAGCGGCGTATCGACAGGGGGCGGCGAGCAGTACTTC
>TRBJ2-4|once|13|NA|TRBV2
CASSAGVLNIQYF
TGTGCCAGCAGTGCGGGAGTGTTAAACATTCAGTACTTC
>TRBJ2-3|NA|16|TRBD2|TRBV9
CASSARLAGGADTQYF
TGTGCCAGCAGCGCCCGACTAGCGGGAGGTGCAGATACGCAGTATTTT
>TRBJ2-1|NA|14|TRBD2|TRBV19
CASSILAGGNEQFF
TGTGCCAGTAGTATACTAGCGGGAGGCAATGAGCAGTTCTTC
>TRBJ1-6|NA|18|TRBD1|TRBV7-9
CASSLIGLGQGANSPLHF
TGTGCCAGCAGCTTAATTGGACTCGGACAGGGGGCTAATTCACCCCTCCACTTT
>TRBJ2-1|NA|13|NA|TRBV4-2
CASSQGQTTEQFF
TGTGCCAGCAGCCAAGGACAGACGACCGAGCAGTTCTTC
>TRBJ1-4|NA|13|NA|TRBV5-4
CASKGQTNEKLFF
TGTGCCAGCAAAGGACAGACAAATGAAAAACTGTTTTTT